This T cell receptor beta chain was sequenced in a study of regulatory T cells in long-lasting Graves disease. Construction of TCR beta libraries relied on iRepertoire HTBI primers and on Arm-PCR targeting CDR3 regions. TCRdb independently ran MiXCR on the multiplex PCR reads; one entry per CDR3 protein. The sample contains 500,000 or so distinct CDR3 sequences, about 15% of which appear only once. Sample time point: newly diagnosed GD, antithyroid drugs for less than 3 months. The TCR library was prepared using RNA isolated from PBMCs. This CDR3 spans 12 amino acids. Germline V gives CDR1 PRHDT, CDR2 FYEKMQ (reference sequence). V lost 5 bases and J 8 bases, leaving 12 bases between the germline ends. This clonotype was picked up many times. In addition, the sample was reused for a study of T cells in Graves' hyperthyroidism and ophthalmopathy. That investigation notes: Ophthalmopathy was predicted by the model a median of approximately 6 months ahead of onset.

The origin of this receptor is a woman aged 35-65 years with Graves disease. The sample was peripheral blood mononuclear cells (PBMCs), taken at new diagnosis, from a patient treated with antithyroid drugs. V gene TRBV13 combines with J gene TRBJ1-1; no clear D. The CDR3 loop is CASSPNQGEAFF. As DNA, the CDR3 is TGTGCCAGCAGCCCTAATCAAGGGGAAGCTTTCTTT.